This T cell receptor beta chain was observed in a study of cytomegalovirus exposure and HLA in healthy donors. This CDR3 contains 14 residues. Deletions cut 4 bases from V and 1 base from J, with 8 bases between. Germline loops: CDR1 SNHLY, CDR2 FYNNEI. PCR was performed using 60 Vbeta and 13 Jbeta primers. Method: immunoSEQ multiplex PCR; TCRdb's copy keeps in-frame clones and lacks some. The data hold 110,000 or so clones, with 65% to 85% observed a single time. This receptor was identified in a woman in her thirties in good health and CMV-seropositive. Input material: PBMCs. The chain uses TRBV2 and TRBJ1-5; D uncertain. The CDR3 nucleotides are TGTGCCAGCAGTGCCCTCCGGAGCAATCAGCCCCAGCATTTT. Translated: CASSALRSNQPQHF.